This T cell receptor beta chain was sequenced during a study of blood T cell repertoires in COVID-19. The wider study: There were acute and convalescent COVID-19 samples, and they came from the United States, Italy and Spain. From T cells, B-cell-depleted T cells, or PBMCs came the material, which was cDNA or gDNA.

This table comes from immunoSEQ multiplex PCR, and its TCRdb copy is limited to in-frame clones, with some not included. The repertoire holds 200,000 to 300,000 clones, with more than 70% as singletons. The V gene lost 4 bases and the J gene lost 10 bases, with 9 bases spanning the gap. The germline V gene encodes CDR1 SGHTS and CDR2 YDEGEE. The CDR3 extends over 11 amino acids. The chain links TRBV5-8 to TRBJ2-1; D not resolved. This receptor was taken from a young woman with COVID-19, enrolled during active disease. Sequenced input: peripheral blood. This CDR3 reads CASSGLGEQFF. The CDR3 nucleotides are TGTGCCAGCAGCGGCCTCGGGGAGCAGTTCTTC.